The 31 T cell receptor beta chains below come from one sample, sequenced in a study of T cell clonality in common variable immunodeficiency. Clones were sequenced by immunoSEQ multiplex PCR, and TCRdb holds only the in-frame ones, with some missing. The sample has around 30,000 clones, none seen only once. The specimen sequenced was peripheral blood mononuclear cells. Receptors were obtained from a person between 18 and 70 years old in good health.

This clone came up many times. With the read ending 3 residues before the CDR3 end, the germline J gene is used to fill in that end. The V gene is TRBV20-1, the J gene TRBJ2-1; 11 bases map to TRBD2. V shed 0 bases, J shed 8 bases, and the junction held 9 bases outside the gene matches. Germline CDR1 is DFQATT and CDR2 is SNEGSKA (reference sequence). This CDR3 spans 16 amino acids. CDR3 DNA, as far as it was read: TGCAGTGCTAGAGATCCAAGAGGACTAGCGGGCCATGAG. This encodes CSARDPRGLAGHE. The full CDR3 sequence reads CSARDPRGLAGHEQFF.

This clone was observed many times. The observed sequence ends 3 residues before the CDR3 terminus, with the missing tail filled in from the germline J gene. The chain employs TRBV12-3 or TRBV12-4 and TRBJ2-7, with 11 bases lining up with TRBD2. With V trimmed by 4 bases and J by 3 bases, 8 bases remained unmatched. The CDR3 extends over 16 amino acids. The sequenced part of the CDR3 DNA is TGTGCCAGCAGTTGGGGACTAGCGGCCTCTGGCTACGAG. It translates to CASSWGLAASGYE. The whole CDR3 protein reads CASSWGLAASGYEQYF.

In its sample, this clone was seen a few times. The sequenced fragment ends 3 residues before the CDR3 boundary, so the rest is inferred from the germline J gene. The J gene is TRBJ2-4, the V gene TRBV7-9; 7 bases are a match to TRBD1. Germline V gene lookup returns CDR1 SEHNR and CDR2 FQNEAQ (reference sequence). CDR3 size: 15 residues. The sequenced part of the CDR3 DNA is TGTGCCAGCAGCTTAGGTGGCAGGGGGTCGGATGGT. Translated, it gives CASSLGGRGSDG. The complete CDR3 sequence is CASSLGGRGSDGQYF.

In this sample, this clone turned up many times. The CDR3 extends 3 residues past the end of the read, so its final part is completed from the germline J gene. Other DNA variants within this sample encode the same CDR3. This rearrangement joins TRBV5-1 to TRBJ1-3, with D perhaps TRBD1 (5 bases). The CDR3 loop spans 15 amino acids. Germline V CDR1 and CDR2: SGHRS, YFSETQ. The V end was cut by 4 bases, the J end by 0 bases, with 11 bases between. The CDR3 here is CASSPTGISGNTIYF. The DNA read from the CDR3 is TGCGCCAGCAGCCCCACAGGAATCTCTGGAAACACC.

This clone was observed a few times. A read error is likely here: a far larger clone is one base away. The CDR3 end falls 3 residues outside the read, so it is completed with the germline J gene. This sequence joins TRBV6-2 or TRBV6-3 and TRBJ1-2; D is ambiguous. This CDR3 contains 15 residues. Germline CDR1 is MNHEY and CDR2 is SVGEGT. The CDR3 sequence is CASSYDQRASYEYTF. The sequenced part of the CDR3 DNA is TGTGCCAGCAGTTACGACCAAAGGGCGTCCTACGAG.

In its sample, this clone was seen many times. Read data end 3 residues before the CDR3 end; the end is taken from the germline J gene. This rearrangement joins TRBV20-1 to TRBJ2-1; 12 bases align to TRBD2. The V gene end was trimmed by 8 bases and the J gene end by 4 bases; junction bases not matched to a gene: 6. The CDR3 has 14 amino acids. CDR1 DFQATT and CDR2 SNEGSKA come from the germline V gene (reference sequence). The part of the CDR3 DNA that was read is TGCAGTCCAATCGGACTAGCGGGATACAATGAG. It codes for CSPIGLAGYNE. The whole CDR3 protein reads CSPIGLAGYNEQFF.

About this clone: The observed sequence ends 3 residues before the CDR3 terminus, with the missing tail filled in from the germline J gene. Other DNA sequences from this sample encode an identical CDR3 as well. The chain employs TRBV30 and TRBJ1-1; tentative D call: TRBD1 (5 bases). Looked up from germline, CDR1 is GTSNPN and CDR2 is SVGIG (reference sequence). CDR3 size: 13 residues. CDR3 protein: CAWSRPGGETAFF. Incomplete CDR3 DNA: TGTGCCTGGAGTAGGCCTGGGGGGGAGACA.

This clone was detected ten times or more. Read coverage stops 3 residues before the CDR3 terminus; the germline J gene supplies the remainder. This chain uses TRBV7-2 with TRBJ1-4; 10 bases match TRBD1. J gave up 6 bases and V 0 bases, and 1 base lay outside the gene matches. The germline CDR1 and CDR2 sequences are SGHTA and FQGNSA. The CDR3 is made up of 15 amino acids. CDR3 in amino acids: CASSLAGTGDEKLFF. Partial CDR3 DNA: TGTGCCAGCAGCTTAGCGGGGACAGGGGATGAAAAA.

Many counts were recorded for this clone. The read finishes 3 residues shy of the CDR3 end, and the germline J gene is used to complete it. This chain uses TRBV20-1 with TRBJ2-5; possibly TRBD1 or TRBD2 for D (6 bases each). This CDR3 has 15 amino acids. Germline V gives CDR1 DFQATT, CDR2 SNEGSKA (reference sequence). V lost 6 bases, J lost 5 bases, and 22 bases lay in between. The CDR3 sequence: CSAKQDWRGWETQYF. CDR3 bases read: TGCAGTGCAAAGCAGGACTGGAGGGGGTGGGAGACC.

This clone was counted at least ten times. The read ends 3 residues shy of where the CDR3 ends; the end is completed using the germline J gene. The rearrangement uses TRBV5-1 and TRBJ2-3; maybe TRBD1 (5 bases). V dropped 2 bases and J dropped 3 bases, with 19 bases sitting between them. The V gene's germline CDR1 is SGHRS and CDR2 YFSETQ. The length of the CDR3 is 17 residues. CDR3 amino acids: CASSLLGHNSGTDTQYF. The covered CDR3 bases are TGCGCCAGCAGCTTACTCGGGCACAACTCAGGGACAGATACG.

In its sample, this clone was seen many times. The sequence runs out 3 residues before the end of the CDR3; the remainder is reconstructed from the germline J gene. This rearrangement joins TRBV5-1 to TRBJ1-6; no reliable D call. The V end lost 0 bases, the J end lost 6 bases, and 7 bases lay between the germline ends. The CDR3 is 14 amino acids. Germline CDR1 is SGHRS and CDR2 is YFSETQ. The covered CDR3 bases are TGCGCCAGCAGCTTGGGTAACGGTAATTCACCC. It specifies CASSLGNGNSP. The entire CDR3 protein is CASSLGNGNSPLHF.

This clone was seen ten or more times. From the germline J gene comes the end of the CDR3, since the read stops 3 residues before it. V usage is TRBV20-1 and J usage is TRBJ2-3, with D maybe TRBD2 (7 bases). This CDR3 region has 14 residues. Germline-derived CDR1 and CDR2 are DFQATT and SNEGSKA (reference sequence). Trimming pared 5 bases from V and 0 bases from J, leaving 12 bases between. CDR3 in amino acids: CSAAGALSTDTQYF. Partial CDR3 DNA: TGCAGTGCTGCGGGGGCCCTTAGCACAGATACG.

In this sample, this clone turned up many times. Coverage ceases 3 residues before the CDR3 finishes, and the germline J gene fills in the end. This chain joins TRBV20-1 and TRBJ2-1, with 7 bases identical to TRBD1. CDR3 length: 14 residues. V was clipped by 4 bases and J by 3 bases; unmatched bases: 6. In germline, CDR1 is DFQATT, CDR2 SNEGSKA (reference sequence). CDR3 region: CSAKDRIFYNEQFF. The covered CDR3 bases are TGCAGTGCTAAGGACAGGATATTCTACAATGAG.

This clone was detected ten times or more. The read halts 3 residues ahead of the CDR3 end, with the missing end drawn from the germline J gene. The chain uses TRBV30 and TRBJ1-3, with D unclear. CDR3 length: 15 residues. V lost 0 bases and J lost 2, with 11 bases in between. Germline values: CDR1 GTSNPN, CDR2 SVGIG (reference sequence). This chain's CDR3 is CAWSVGSGAGNTIYF. The DNA read from the CDR3 is TGTGCCTGGAGTGTAGGTTCCGGGGCTGGAAACACC.

In its sample, this clone was seen many times. The read comes to an end 3 residues before the CDR3 does, leaving the germline J gene to fill in the end. The chain is built from TRBV7-8 and TRBJ2-7, with 10 bases aligning to TRBD1. Germline loops: CDR1 SGHVS, CDR2 FQNEAQ. CDR3 length: 15 residues. Trimming took 5 bases from V and 2 from J; bases not matched to a gene: 6. The CDR3 protein is CASSPGGQGAYEQYF. The part of the CDR3 DNA that was read is TGTGCCAGCAGCCCCGGAGGACAGGGGGCCTACGAG.

This clone was observed many times. The read terminates 3 residues before the CDR3 end, so the remaining end is supplied by the germline J gene. This chain connects TRBV6-2 or TRBV6-3 to TRBJ2-6, with D perhaps matching TRBD2 (5 bases). The CDR3 has 15 residues. Deletions cut 5 bases from V and 1 base from J, with 9 bases between. CDR1 MNHEY and CDR2 SVGEGT come from the germline V gene. The CDR3 DNA, read in part, is TGTGCCAGCAGTGAGACGGGGTCTGGGGCCAACGTC. Amino acids: CASSETGSGANV. The CDR3 in full is CASSETGSGANVLTF.

This clone was counted at least ten times. The read finishes 3 residues shy of the CDR3 end, and the germline J gene is used to complete it. The chain recombines TRBV2 with TRBJ2-6; 7 nucleotides agree with TRBD2. The junction had 3 bases not matched to a gene; V was cut back by 0 bases and J by 4 bases. Per the germline V gene, CDR1 is SNHLY and CDR2 is FYNNEI. This CDR3 has 16 residues. CDR3 bases read: TGTGCCAGCAGTGAAGCCGGGGGGTCCGGGGCCAACGTC. It codes for CASSEAGGSGANV. The CDR3, in full, reads CASSEAGGSGANVLTF.

This clone was recorded at least ten times. Read coverage stops 3 residues before the CDR3 terminus; the germline J gene supplies the remainder. The rearrangement joins TRBV5-1 to TRBJ2-7; D is perhaps TRBD1 (5 bases). Germline CDR1 SGHRS, CDR2 YFSETQ. This CDR3 has 13 amino acids. With 3 bases removed from V and 3 bases from J, the gap between germline ends came to 10 bases. This CDR3 is CASSSDGHYEQYF. Partial CDR3 DNA: TGCGCCAGCAGCTCAGACGGACACTACGAG.

This clone was observed many times. The sequence runs out 3 residues before the end of the CDR3; the remainder is reconstructed from the germline J gene. The chain is built from TRBV6-4 and TRBJ1-2; D not certain. This CDR3 contains 15 residues. Germline-derived CDR1 and CDR2 are MRHNA and SNTAGT. The CDR3 reads CASSGTSGSTDTYTF. The sequenced part of the CDR3 DNA is TGTGCCAGCAGTGGGACTAGCGGGAGCACAGATACC.

This clone was seen ten or more times. Sequencing ends 3 residues short of the CDR3 end; the germline J gene provides the rest. The genes are TRBV4-2 and TRBJ1-4; 10 nucleotides match TRBD1. CDR1 and CDR2 from the germline V gene are LGHNA and YNFKEQ. The CDR3 runs 18 residues. The part of the CDR3 DNA that was read is TGTGCCAGCAGCCTCCAAAGCGGGACAGGGGTGGATAATTCACCA. It yields the protein CASSLQSGTGVDNSP. The entire CDR3 protein is CASSLQSGTGVDNSPLFF.

This clone has ten or more counts. The covered CDR3 bases are TGTGCCAGCAGCCGGACGACAGAGGGCAGGGGGCTTGGCACAGATACG. The encoded protein is CASSRTTEGRGLGTDT. Given in full, the CDR3 is CASSRTTEGRGLGTDTQYF. The genes are TRBV4-2 and TRBJ2-3, with 8 bases fitting TRBD1. The read ends 3 residues before the CDR3 terminus; that terminus is restored from the germline J gene. The germline gives CDR1 LGHNA, CDR2 YNFKEQ. Trimming took 4 bases from V and 1 from J; bases not matched to a gene: 16. The CDR3 is made up of 19 amino acids.

Comments on this clone: The CDR3 end falls 3 residues outside the read, so it is completed with the germline J gene. V usage is TRBV7-9 and J usage is TRBJ2-3, with TRBD2 as a possible D gene (6 bases). CDR3 size: 13 residues. Germline loops: CDR1 SEHNR, CDR2 FQNEAQ (reference sequence). V gave up 3 bases and J gave up 5 bases, with 9 bases separating them. CDR3 loop: CASSLVGGDTQYF. Partial CDR3 DNA: TGTGCCAGCAGCTTGGTGGGGGGAGATACG.

The sample holds many counts of this clone. The missing CDR3 end, 3 residues past where the read stops, is filled in from the germline J gene. The chain combines TRBV10-3 with TRBJ2-3; 9 nucleotides line up with TRBD1. This CDR3 contains 14 residues. The V gene's germline CDR1 is ENHRY and CDR2 SYGVKD. V trimming: 6 bases; J trimming: 6 bases; junction bases outside the gene matches: 7. This CDR3 is CAISGTGTTDTQYF. Partial CDR3 DNA: TGTGCCATCAGCGGGACAGGGACAACGGATACG.

This clone was found many times. The read comes to an end 3 residues before the CDR3 does, leaving the germline J gene to fill in the end. The chain recombines TRBV5-6 with TRBJ1-1, with D possibly matching TRBD1 (5 bases). The CDR3 is 15 amino acids. Germline V gene sequence: CDR1 SGHDT, CDR2 YYEEEE. Trimming cost V 2 bases and J 1 base, with 12 bases left between them. The chain's CDR3 is CASSLSPGGNTEAFF. CDR3 DNA (partial): TGTGCCAGCAGCTTATCTCCGGGGGGGAACACTGAA.

Remarks on this clone: The CDR3 end is not reached by the read, which stops 3 residues before it; the germline J gene fills it in. The chain uses TRBV11-2 and TRBJ2-1; TRBD2 matches at 7 bases. This CDR3 contains 14 residues. Germline lookup yields CDR1 SGHAT and CDR2 FQNNGV. With V trimmed by 6 bases and J by 7 bases, 9 bases remained unmatched. CDR3 bases read: TGTGCCAGCAGTAAGGGAGGGGTCTCAAATGAG. This translates into CASSKGGVSNE. The CDR3 in full is CASSKGGVSNEQFF.

This clone was picked up many times. The sequence runs out 3 residues before the end of the CDR3; the remainder is reconstructed from the germline J gene. V is TRBV7-6 and J is TRBJ2-5, with 8 bases that match TRBD2. After removal of 7 bases from V and 4 bases from J, the junction contained 11 bases not matched to a gene. CDR1 SGHVS and CDR2 FNYEAQ come from the germline V gene. This CDR3 has 15 residues. CDR3 DNA (partial): TGTGCCAGCATTCGGGGGGGCGGGGGCGGAGAGACC. Its translation: CASIRGGGGGET. The entire CDR3 reads CASIRGGGGGETQYF.

The sample holds many counts of this clone. Read data end 3 residues before the CDR3 end; the end is taken from the germline J gene. This chain connects TRBV7-8 to TRBJ2-3, with D tentatively TRBD1 (5 bases). This CDR3 contains 18 residues. V was shortened by 0 bases and J by 0 bases, with 16 bases between the two germline ends. CDR1 and CDR2 from the germline V gene are SGHVS and FQNEAQ. The CDR3 bases that were read are TGTGCCAGCAGCTTAGCAGGGGCAAGTGAAGCTAGCACAGATACG. It yields the protein CASSLAGASEASTDT. The full CDR3 protein is CASSLAGASEASTDTQYF.

The sample holds many counts of this clone. The read ends 3 residues early relative to the CDR3; the germline J gene fills the gap. The genes are TRBV19 and TRBJ2-6; D is unclear. The CDR3 is 15 residues long. CDR1 and CDR2 from the germline V gene are LNHDA and SQIVND (reference sequence). Deletions cut 5 bases from V and 1 base from J, with 9 bases between. CDR3 sequence reads: CASSPGTSGANVLTF. The covered CDR3 bases are TGTGCCAGTAGTCCCGGTACTTCTGGGGCCAACGTC.

This clone was seen at least ten times. The read terminates 3 residues before the CDR3 end, so the remaining end is supplied by the germline J gene. V is TRBV19 and J is TRBJ1-2, with a tentative D call TRBD1 (6 bases). The V gene lost 6 bases and the J gene lost 3 bases, with 14 bases spanning the gap. Germline lookup yields CDR1 LNHDA and CDR2 SQIVND (reference sequence). The CDR3 loop spans 14 amino acids. The sequenced part of the CDR3 DNA is TGTGCCAGTAGCATTCACAGGGATGACTATGGC. Residues: CASSIHRDDYG. The full-length CDR3 reads as CASSIHRDDYGYTF.

This clone showed up just a few times. The CDR3 DNA, read in part, is TGTGCCAGCAGTGGCGGCGACAGCTCCTACGAC. Amino acid sequence: CASSGGDSSYD. The full CDR3 protein is CASSGGDSSYDYTF. The chain recombines TRBV6-1 with TRBJ1-2, with D possibly being TRBD1 (5 bases). Read data end 3 residues before the CDR3 end; the end is taken from the germline J gene. CDR3 length: 14 residues. Germline CDR1 is MNHNS and CDR2 is SASEGT.

Remarks on this clone: The sequenced fragment ends 3 residues before the CDR3 boundary, so the rest is inferred from the germline J gene. The chain links TRBV10-2 to TRBJ1-2; TRBD1 matches 7 bases. V shed 6 bases, J shed 4 bases, and the junction held 11 bases outside the gene matches. The CDR3 contains 15 residues. CDR1 and CDR2 from the germline V gene are WSHSY and SAAADI. The CDR3: CASRKTRDSPYGYTF. The sequenced CDR3 bases are TGCGCCAGCAGAAAGACCCGGGACAGCCCCTATGGC.